One and the same sample provided the 23 T cell receptor beta chains below, sequenced in a study of T cell repertoires in cytomegalovirus infection. These receptors have no identified antigens. TCRdb reprocessed the reads with MiXCR, giving one entry per CDR3 protein. The sample lists roughly 920,000 distinct CDR3 sequences; 30% to 40% were seen once. Sequencing was performed on cultured CD8+ T cells from PBMCs, taken from culture after CMV antigen stimulation. The receptors were gathered from a human donor in good health (CMV status not recorded). Some clones in this sample may be carry-over from other donors' samples.

This clonotype has only a few counts. The V gene is TRBV12-3 or TRBV12-4, the J gene TRBJ1-1, with 7 nucleotides matching TRBD1. This CDR3 has 17 residues. The junction had 13 bases not matched to a gene; V was cut back by 3 bases and J by 3 bases. The CDR3 DNA is TGTGCCAGCAGTTTTCGGGGGTGGGGACAGACGGACACTGAAGCTTTCTTT. Translating gives CASSFRGWGQTDTEAFF.

This clonotype showed up just a few times. This chain uses TRBV6-5 with TRBJ1-1; D perhaps matches TRBD1 (6 bases). Trimming took 0 bases from V and 5 from J, leaving 19 bases between them. Germline V gene data show CDR1 as MNHEY and CDR2 as SVGAGI. This CDR3 has 17 residues. Written as DNA, the CDR3 is TGTGCCAGCAGTTACTCGTTCGGGGGGCCCGGGGTTACTGAAGCTTTCTTT. Amino acids: CASSYSFGGPGVTEAFF.

The V call is TRBV4-3, the J call TRBJ1-5; TRBD1 matches at 7 bases. Germline CDR1 is LGHNA and CDR2 is YSLEER. CDR3 length: 14 residues. Trimming removed 5 bases from V and 3 bases from J; junction bases left unmatched: 4. CDR3 amino acids: CASSRGLLNQPQHF. The DNA for the CDR3 is TGCGCCAGCAGCAGGGGGCTGCTCAATCAGCCCCAGCATTTT.

J is TRBJ2-6 and V is TRBV5-6; D not resolved. The V end was cut by 0 bases, the J end by 0 bases, with 13 bases between. Germline lookup yields CDR1 SGHDT and CDR2 YYEEEE. The CDR3 runs to 18 residues. CDR3 protein: CASSLGARPPSGANVLTF. CDR3 DNA: TGTGCCAGCAGCTTGGGGGCACGACCTCCCTCTGGGGCCAACGTCCTGACTTTC.

V usage is TRBV19 and J usage is TRBJ2-2; 8 positions match TRBD2. Germline V gene data show CDR1 as LNHDA and CDR2 as SQIVND (reference sequence). The CDR3 is 19 residues long. The V segment lost 4 bases and the J segment 2 bases; nucleotides outside the gene matches: 15. CDR3 DNA: TGTGCCAGTAGTAATTGGCTAGCGGGCACTACGGGAAACACCGGGGAGCTGTTTTTT. This translates into CASSNWLAGTTGNTGELFF.

V usage is TRBV19 and J usage is TRBJ2-7, with 7 positions matching TRBD1. The CDR3 consists of 16 residues. Germline CDR1 is LNHDA and CDR2 is SQIVND (reference sequence). J was trimmed by 4 bases and V by 1 base; bases with no gene match: 10. The chain's CDR3 is CASSIGPGQRQYEQYF. CDR3 DNA sequence: TGTGCCAGTAGTATAGGGCCGGGACAGAGACAATACGAGCAGTACTTC.

This clonotype was counted at least ten times. The gene calls are TRBV7-2 and TRBJ2-7, with 11 positions matching TRBD1. Trimming cost V 6 bases and J 1 base; bases outside gene matches: 5. Germline-derived CDR1 and CDR2 are SGHTA and FQGNSA. This CDR3 has 15 amino acids. The CDR3 DNA reads as TGTGCCAGCAGGATCCGGGACAGGGGGTCCTACGAGCAGTACGTC. It translates to CASRIRDRGSYEQYV.

This clonotype was seen ten or more times. The chain links TRBV7-9 to TRBJ2-1, with D perhaps matching TRBD1 or TRBD2 (5 bases each). Per the germline V gene, CDR1 is SEHNR and CDR2 is FQNEAQ (reference sequence). The CDR3 contains 15 residues. The V and J ends lost 5 bases and 2 bases respectively, with 13 bases between them. CDR3 in amino acids: CASSGGQGPYNEQFF. The CDR3 DNA reads as TGTGCCAGCAGCGGCGGGCAGGGACCCTACAATGAGCAGTTCTTC.

The CDR3 nucleotides are TGCGCCAGCAGCAAGATTGGGGAAACCGGGGAGCTGTTTTTT. Translation gives CASSKIGETGELFF. This sequence joins TRBV5-1 and TRBJ2-2; D gene unclear. The ends were cut back, 4 bases at V and 5 bases at J, with 12 bases in the middle. Germline CDR1 and CDR2: SGHRS and YFSETQ. The CDR3 covers 14 residues.

Only a few counts were recorded for this clonotype. The chain has TRBV7-9 and TRBJ1-4, with D possibly being TRBD1 (6 bases). Germline V gives CDR1 SEHNR, CDR2 FQNEAQ (reference sequence). This CDR3 spans 14 amino acids. The ends were cut back, 5 bases at V and 8 bases at J, with 15 bases in the middle. Here the CDR3 reads CASSPEGGREKLFF. CDR3 bases: TGTGCCAGCAGCCCCGAGGGGGGGCGAGAAAAACTGTTTTTT. The full variable domain, completed using reference TRBV7-9 and TRBJ1-4, is DTGVSQNPRHKITKRGQNVTFRCDPISEHNRLYWYRQTLGQGPEFLTYFQNEAQLEKSRLLSDRFSAERPKGSFSTLEIQRTEQGDSAMYLCASSPEGGREKLFFGSGTQLSVL.

J is TRBJ2-1 and V is TRBV29-1; D is possibly TRBD1 (5 bases). Germline V lookup: CDR1 SQVTM, CDR2 ANQGSEA. Trimming cost V 6 bases and J 1 base, with 7 bases left between them. This CDR3 spans 12 amino acids. The CDR3: CSVSGSYNEQFF. CDR3 sequence (DNA): TGCAGCGTCTCAGGGTCCTACAATGAGCAGTTCTTC.

The genes are TRBV7-2 and TRBJ2-4; 9 nucleotides agree with TRBD1. Germline CDR1 and CDR2: SGHTA and FQGNSA. J lost 8 bases, V lost 1 base, and 6 bases had no gene match. CDR3 length: 15 amino acids. The CDR3 DNA follows: TGTGCCAGCAGCTTAGTAACCGGACAGGGGTACATTCAGTACTTC. It is translated as CASSLVTGQGYIQYF. The whole variable domain, filled in from reference TRBV7-2 and TRBJ2-4, reads GAGVSQSPSNKVTEKGKDVELRCDPISGHTALYWYRQSLGQGLEFLIYFQGNSAPDKSGLPSDRFSAERTGGSVSTLTIQRTQQEDSAVYLCASSLVTGQGYIQYFGAGTRLSVL.

At least ten counts were recorded for this clonotype. The chain has TRBV10-3 and TRBJ2-3; D is ambiguous. Germline-derived CDR1 and CDR2 are ENHRY and SYGVKD. The V and J ends lost 0 bases and 3 bases respectively, with 1 base between them. The CDR3 totals 12 residues. This chain's CDR3 is CAISESTDTQYF. In DNA form, the CDR3 reads TGTGCCATCAGTGAGTCAACAGATACGCAGTATTTT.

This clonotype came up a few times. V and J are TRBV27 and TRBJ2-1; TRBD2 might be the D (7 bases). The CDR3 is made up of 15 amino acids. V was pared by 6 bases and J by 0 bases, with 12 bases between. CDR1 and CDR2 (germline): MNHEY, SMNVEV (reference sequence). For the CDR3, the DNA is TGTGCCAGCAGCTTACGGGGGGCCTCCTACAATGAGCAGTTCTTC. This sequence encodes CASSLRGASYNEQFF.

This clonotype was counted a few times. This chain uses TRBV19 with TRBJ1-1; the D is unclear. V lost 5 bases, J lost 3 bases, and 19 bases lay in between. Germline loops: CDR1 LNHDA, CDR2 SQIVND (reference sequence). The CDR3 runs 16 residues. In DNA form, the CDR3 reads TGTGCCAGTAGTCAACCCCGGGTCGCTCTGGACACTGAAGCTTTCTTT. It encodes CASSQPRVALDTEAFF.

The chain recombines TRBV6-5 with TRBJ2-3; 7 nucleotides align to TRBD1. Trimming at V came to 4 bases and at J to 2 bases, leaving 18 bases not matched to a gene. CDR3 length: 19 amino acids. Germline-derived CDR1 and CDR2 are MNHEY and SVGAGI. The chain's CDR3 is CASSFLQGWTLGSTDTQYF. The CDR3 nucleotides are TGTGCCAGCAGTTTCCTACAGGGGTGGACCCTTGGGTCCACAGATACGCAGTATTTT.

This chain joins TRBV27 and TRBJ1-2, with D possibly being TRBD1 (5 bases). The CDR3 loop spans 12 amino acids. Per the germline V gene, CDR1 is MNHEY and CDR2 is SMNVEV (reference sequence). The V gene lost 8 bases and the J gene lost 4 bases, with 11 bases spanning the gap. CDR3: CASRKGVYGYTF. The CDR3 region has the DNA TGTGCCAGCCGCAAAGGGGTCTATGGCTACACCTTC.

This rearrangement joins TRBV6-6 to TRBJ2-3, with D uncertain. CDR1 and CDR2 from the germline V gene are MNHNY and SVGAGI (reference sequence). Trimming shortened V by 2 bases and J by 2 bases, and 11 bases separated the two germline ends. This CDR3 spans 15 amino acids. CDR3 sequence: CASSYRAQLTDTQYF. CDR3 DNA: TGTGCCAGCAGTTACAGGGCGCAACTCACAGATACGCAGTATTTT.

The chain combines TRBV9 with TRBJ2-2; either TRBD1 or TRBD2 may fit D (6 bases each). Trimming removed 5 bases at V and 4 bases at J, with 15 bases between. The CDR3 has 15 residues. Germline CDR1 and CDR2: SGDLS and YYNGEE. In DNA, the CDR3 is TGTGCCAGCAGGACACGACAGGAGGGCACCGGGGAGCTGTTTTTT. Amino acids: CASRTRQEGTGELFF. The complete variable domain, with remaining parts taken from reference TRBV9 and TRBJ2-2, reads DSGVTQTPKHLITATGQRVTLRCSPRSGDLSVYWYQQSLDQGLQFLIQYYNGEERAKGNILERFSAQQFPDLHSELNLSSLELGDSALYFCASRTRQEGTGELFFGEGSRLTVL.

This clonotype was counted only a few times. V usage is TRBV11-2 and J usage is TRBJ2-7; 7 nucleotides align to TRBD2. CDR1 and CDR2 from the germline V gene are SGHAT and FQNNGV. The J segment lost 4 bases and the V segment lost 5 bases, leaving 14 bases of the junction unmatched. The CDR3 spans 16 residues. CDR3 DNA sequence: TGTGCCAGCAGCGAAACCGGGACTACAAATACTTACGAGCAGTACGTC. Translation: CASSETGTTNTYEQYV.

The count of this clonotype is one. This rearrangement joins TRBV27 to TRBJ2-1; D remains ambiguous. The germline gives CDR1 MNHEY, CDR2 SMNVEV (reference sequence). The CDR3 loop spans 14 amino acids. V lost 2 bases and J lost 2, with 7 bases in between. For the CDR3, the DNA is TGTGCCAGCAGTTTAGTGGTCCCCTACAATGAGCAGTTCTTC. Its translation: CASSLVVPYNEQFF.

This clonotype has a handful of counts. The rearrangement joins TRBV7-6 to TRBJ2-1; D tentatively fits TRBD1 or TRBD2 (7 bases each). The ends were cut back, 4 bases at V and 8 bases at J, with 15 bases in the middle. The length of the CDR3 is 14 residues. CDR1 SGHVS and CDR2 FNYEAQ come from the germline V gene. The CDR3: CASSSGGVLDEQFF. CDR3 nucleotides: TGTGCCAGCAGCTCAGGGGGGGTACTGGATGAGCAGTTCTTC.

This chain connects TRBV29-1 to TRBJ2-6; D is unclear. This CDR3 is 16 amino acids long. Trimming took off 5 bases at V and 0 bases at J, with 14 bases between the two ends. Per germline, CDR1 SQVTM and CDR2 ANQGSEA. CDR3 sequence reads: CSVYIIGASGANVLTF. The CDR3 DNA follows: TGCAGCGTTTATATAATCGGAGCCTCTGGGGCCAACGTCCTGACTTTC.